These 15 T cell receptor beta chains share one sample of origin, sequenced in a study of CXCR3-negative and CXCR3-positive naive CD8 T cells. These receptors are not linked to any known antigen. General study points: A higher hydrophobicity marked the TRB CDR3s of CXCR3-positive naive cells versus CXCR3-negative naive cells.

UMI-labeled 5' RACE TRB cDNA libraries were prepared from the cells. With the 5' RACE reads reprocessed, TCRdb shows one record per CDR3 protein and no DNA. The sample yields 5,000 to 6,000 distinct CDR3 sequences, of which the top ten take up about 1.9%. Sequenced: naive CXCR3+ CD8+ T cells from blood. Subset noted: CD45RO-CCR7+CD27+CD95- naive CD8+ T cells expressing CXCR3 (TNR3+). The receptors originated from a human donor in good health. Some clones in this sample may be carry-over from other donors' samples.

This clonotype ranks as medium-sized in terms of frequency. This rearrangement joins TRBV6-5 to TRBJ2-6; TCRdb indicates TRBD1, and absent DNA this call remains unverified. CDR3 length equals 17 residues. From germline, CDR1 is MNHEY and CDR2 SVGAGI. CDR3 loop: CASAPETPAPGANVLTF.

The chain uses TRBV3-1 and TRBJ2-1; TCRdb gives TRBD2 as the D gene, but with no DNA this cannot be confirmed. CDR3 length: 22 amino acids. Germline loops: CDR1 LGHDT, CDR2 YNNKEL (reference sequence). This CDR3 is CASSQELWREGLLQSSYNEQFF.

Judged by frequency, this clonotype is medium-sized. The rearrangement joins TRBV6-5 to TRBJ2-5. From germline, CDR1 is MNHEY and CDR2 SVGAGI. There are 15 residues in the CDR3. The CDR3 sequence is CASSYSLGDQETQYF.

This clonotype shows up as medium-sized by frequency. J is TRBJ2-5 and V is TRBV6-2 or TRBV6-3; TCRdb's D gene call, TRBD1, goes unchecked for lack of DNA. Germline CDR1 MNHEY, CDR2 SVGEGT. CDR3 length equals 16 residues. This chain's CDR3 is CASSPTHRRGEETQYF.

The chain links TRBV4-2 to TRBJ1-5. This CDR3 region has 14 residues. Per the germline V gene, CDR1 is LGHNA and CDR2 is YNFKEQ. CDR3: CASSQEEGNQPQHF.

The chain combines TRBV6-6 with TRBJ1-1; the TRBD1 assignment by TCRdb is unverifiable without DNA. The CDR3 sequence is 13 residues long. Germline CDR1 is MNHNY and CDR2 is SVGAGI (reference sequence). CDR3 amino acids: CASSRTVNTEAFF.

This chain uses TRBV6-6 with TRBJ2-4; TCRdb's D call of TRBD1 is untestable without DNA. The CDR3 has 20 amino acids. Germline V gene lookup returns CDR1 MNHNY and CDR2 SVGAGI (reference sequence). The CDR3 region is CASTKTPGQIFRTNENIQYF.

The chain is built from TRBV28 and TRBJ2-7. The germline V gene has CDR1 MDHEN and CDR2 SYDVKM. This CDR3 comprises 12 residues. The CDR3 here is CASSPHSYEQYF.

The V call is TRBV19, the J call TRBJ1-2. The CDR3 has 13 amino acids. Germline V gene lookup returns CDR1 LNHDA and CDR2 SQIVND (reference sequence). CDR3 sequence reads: CASSAGTAYGYTF.

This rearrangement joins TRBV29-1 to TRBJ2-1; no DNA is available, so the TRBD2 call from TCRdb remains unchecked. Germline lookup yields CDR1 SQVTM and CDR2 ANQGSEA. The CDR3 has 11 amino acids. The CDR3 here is CSVDGREGQFF.

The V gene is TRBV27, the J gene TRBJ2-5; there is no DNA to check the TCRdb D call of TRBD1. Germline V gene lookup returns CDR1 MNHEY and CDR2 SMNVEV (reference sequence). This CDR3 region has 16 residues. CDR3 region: CASSLFNLGGQETQYF.

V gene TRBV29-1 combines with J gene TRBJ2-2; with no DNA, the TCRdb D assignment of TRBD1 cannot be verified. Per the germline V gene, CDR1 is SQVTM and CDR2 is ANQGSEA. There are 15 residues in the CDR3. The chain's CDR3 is CSVVGGVRNTGELFF.

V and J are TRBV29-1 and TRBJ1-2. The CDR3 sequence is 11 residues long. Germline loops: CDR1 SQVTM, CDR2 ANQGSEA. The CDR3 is CSVEIGYGYTF.

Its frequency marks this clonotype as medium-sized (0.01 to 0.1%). CDR3 protein: CASSYSRLAGTDTQYF. The chain has TRBV6-2 or TRBV6-3 and TRBJ2-3. The CDR3 runs to 16 residues. Looked up from germline, CDR1 is MNHEY and CDR2 is SVGEGT.

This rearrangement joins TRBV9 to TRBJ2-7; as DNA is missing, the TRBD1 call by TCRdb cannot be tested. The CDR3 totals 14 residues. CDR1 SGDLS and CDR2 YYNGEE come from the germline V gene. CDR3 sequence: CASSASFRDPEQYF.